This T cell receptor beta chain was identified in a study of shared clonotypes between healthy human individuals. Study-level findings and limits: Non-shared clonotypes were found to have lower generation probabilities than the clonotypes that were shared by all four of the sorted-subset donors.

As concerns this clone: What it binds is not known.

J gave up 4 bases and V 1 base, and 7 bases lay outside the gene matches. The germline CDR1 and CDR2 sequences are SGHVS and FQNEAQ. The CDR3 contains 16 residues. CD4+ cell separation produced CD45RA+ naive and CD45RA-negative memory subsets. TCRdb's table, derived via immunoSEQ multiplex PCR, lists solely in-frame clones and lacks some. The sample has more than 400,000 clones, almost 97% seen once; the top ten hold 0.05% to 0.07%. The origin of this receptor is a woman aged 30 to 39 in good health. The chain couples TRBV7-8 to TRBJ1-2, with 9 bases that match TRBD1. The sample comprised naive CD4+ T cells sorted from blood. Subset reported: CD45RA+ positively selected. CDR3: CASSLELATGGYGYTF. CDR3 in DNA: TGTGCCAGCAGCTTAGAATTGGCGACAGGGGGCTATGGCTACACCTTC.